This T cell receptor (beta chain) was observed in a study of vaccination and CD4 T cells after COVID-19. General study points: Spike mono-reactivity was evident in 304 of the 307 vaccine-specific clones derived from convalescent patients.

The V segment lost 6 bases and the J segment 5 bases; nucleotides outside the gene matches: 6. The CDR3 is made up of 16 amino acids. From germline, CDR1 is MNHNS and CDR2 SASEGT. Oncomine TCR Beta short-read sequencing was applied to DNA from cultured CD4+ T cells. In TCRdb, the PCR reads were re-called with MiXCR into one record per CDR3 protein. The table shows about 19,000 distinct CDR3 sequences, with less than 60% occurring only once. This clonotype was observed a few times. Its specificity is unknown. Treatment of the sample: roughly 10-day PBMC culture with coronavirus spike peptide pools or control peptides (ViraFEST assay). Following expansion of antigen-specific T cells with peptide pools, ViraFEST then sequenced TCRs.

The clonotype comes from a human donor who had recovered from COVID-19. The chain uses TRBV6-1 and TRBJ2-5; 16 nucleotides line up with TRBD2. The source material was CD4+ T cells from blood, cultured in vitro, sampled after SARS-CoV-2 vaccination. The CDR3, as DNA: TGTGCCAGCAGAGCCGGGACTAGCGGGAGGGGGGAGACCCAGTACTTC. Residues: CASRAGTSGRGETQYF.